What follows are 21 T cell receptor beta chains derived from one specimen sequenced in a study of blood T cell repertoires in COVID-19. This table comes from immunoSEQ multiplex PCR, and its TCRdb copy is limited to in-frame clones, with some not included. The sample records 250,000 to 300,000 clones, 75% to 95% being singletons. What was sequenced was PBMCs or T cells enriched from blood (not recorded which). The receptors originated from a woman aged 30 to 39 who had recovered from COVID-19.

J is TRBJ2-7 and V is TRBV5-6; perhaps TRBD1 as D (5 bases). Per germline, CDR1 SGHDT and CDR2 YYEEEE. V was shortened by 5 bases and J by 7 bases, with 13 bases between the two germline ends. The CDR3 runs 12 residues. Written as DNA, the CDR3 is TGTGCCAGCAGATACGACAGCAAAGAGCAGTACTTC. This sequence encodes CASRYDSKEQYF.

To note about this clone: Within the sample, other DNA sequences also encode this same CDR3. The rearrangement joins TRBV11-2 to TRBJ2-2, with 7 bases identical to TRBD2. Germline CDR1 reads SGHAT; CDR2 reads FQNNGV. The V and J ends lost 3 bases and 2 bases, in that order; junction bases with no gene match: 6. The CDR3 runs to 16 residues. Written as DNA, the CDR3 is TGTGCCAGCAGCTTTACGGGACTACCCAACACCGGGGAGCTGTTTTTT. Translating it yields CASSFTGLPNTGELFF.

The chain combines TRBV5-6 with TRBJ2-1; 8 bases match TRBD2. The germline gives CDR1 SGHDT, CDR2 YYEEEE. V trimming: 2 bases; J trimming: 4 bases; junction bases outside the gene matches: 8. The CDR3 is 16 amino acids. The CDR3 reads CASSFSGTGGYNEQFF. The CDR3 bases are TGTGCCAGCAGCTTTAGCGGGACGGGTGGATACAATGAGCAGTTCTTC.

The V gene is TRBV18, the J gene TRBJ1-3, with TRBD1 matching over 7 bases. Germline V gene data show CDR1 as KGHSH and CDR2 as LQKENI. The length of the CDR3 is 14 residues. The trim removed 2 bases at V and 3 bases at J, leaving 1 base unmatched. The CDR3 coding sequence is TGTGCCAGCTCACCATCAGGGGGTGGAAACACCATATATTTT. Translated: CASSPSGGGNTIYF.

The gene calls are TRBV7-9 and TRBJ1-4; no reliable D call. CDR3 size: 14 residues. Per the germline V gene, CDR1 is SEHNR and CDR2 is FQNEAQ (reference sequence). V lost 8 bases to trimming and J lost 8 bases, with 18 bases between them. The CDR3 DNA sequence: TGTGCCAGCTCTCGATTGAATGAGGGAGAAAAACTGTTTTTT. Translated: CASSRLNEGEKLFF.

This rearrangement joins TRBV24-1 to TRBJ2-7; the D gene is possibly TRBD2 (5 bases). Trimming stripped 5 bases from V and 1 base from J, with 8 bases between. Germline assignment: CDR1 KGHDR and CDR2 SFDVKD. The CDR3 is 13 residues long. In DNA, the CDR3 is TGTGCCACCAGTGTCACGGGGTCCTACGAGCAGTACTTC. Amino acids: CATSVTGSYEQYF.

V gene TRBV3-1 (or the pseudogene TRBV3-2) combines with J gene TRBJ1-2; D is unresolved. V lost 8 bases, J lost 5 bases, and 12 bases lay in between. Germline CDR1 LGHDT, CDR2 YNNKEL (reference sequence). The CDR3 extends over 12 amino acids. The CDR3 coding sequence is TGTGCCAGCCCAAGACGGACTTATGGCTACACCTTC. It specifies CASPRRTYGYTF.

The chain combines TRBV19 with TRBJ1-1, with 7 bases fitting TRBD1. The CDR3 sequence is 14 residues long. Per germline, CDR1 LNHDA and CDR2 SQIVND (reference sequence). J was trimmed by 2 bases and V by 3 bases; bases with no gene match: 3. CDR3 region: CASSIGQANTEAFF. The CDR3 coding sequence is TGTGCCAGTAGTATCGGACAGGCCAACACTGAAGCTTTCTTT.

CDR3 residues: CASSQDGLAGVKQFF. In DNA form, the CDR3 reads TGTGCCAGCAGCCAAGACGGTCTAGCGGGAGTTAAGCAGTTCTTC. The J gene is TRBJ2-1, the V gene TRBV3-1 (or the pseudogene TRBV3-2), with 10 bases lining up with TRBD2. Germline V lookup: CDR1 LGHDT, CDR2 YNNKEL (reference sequence). The CDR3 extends over 15 amino acids. V lost 0 bases, J lost 11 bases, and 7 bases stayed unmatched.

The rearrangement uses TRBV4-3 and TRBJ2-2; possible D gene TRBD1, 6 bases. The CDR3 length is 17 residues. Between the trimmed V and J ends, which lost 5 bases and 4 bases, there was a span of 20 bases. Germline CDR1 LGHNA, CDR2 YSLEER. In DNA, the CDR3 is TGCGCCAGCAGCAAAAGTTGGGGACACCCGAGCACCGGGGAGCTGTTTTTT. Its translation is CASSKSWGHPSTGELFF.

J is TRBJ2-7 and V is TRBV7-8; 7 nucleotides line up with TRBD2. The CDR3 consists of 16 residues. V shed 1 base, J shed 6 bases, and the junction held 12 bases outside the gene matches. Germline V gene data show CDR1 as SGHVS and CDR2 as FQNEAQ. The CDR3 nucleotides are TGTGCCAGCAGCTTAGAGGGATTGGGACTACGCCTCGAGCAGTACTTC. This gives the protein CASSLEGLGLRLEQYF.

This clone was counted a single time. The chain recombines TRBV30 with TRBJ1-3; 7 bases are a match to TRBD1. Trimming at V came to 0 bases and at J to 7 bases, leaving 0 bases not matched to a gene. The CDR3 length is 12 residues. Germline-derived CDR1 and CDR2 are GTSNPN and SVGIG (reference sequence). The DNA for the CDR3 is TGTGCCTGGAGTGTACAGGGGAACACCATATATTTT. Its translation is CAWSVQGNTIYF.

The gene calls are TRBV28 and TRBJ2-1; tentative D call: TRBD2 (5 bases). Trimming pared 7 bases from V and 2 bases from J, leaving 9 bases between. This CDR3 contains 13 residues. Germline CDR1 reads MDHEN; CDR2 reads SYDVKM. The CDR3 region is CASIAPAYNEQFF. DNA of the CDR3: TGTGCCAGCATAGCGCCCGCCTACAATGAGCAGTTCTTC.

The gene calls are TRBV5-1 and TRBJ2-7; a weak D match, TRBD1 (6 bases). Germline loops: CDR1 SGHRS, CDR2 YFSETQ. The CDR3 covers 13 residues. The germline V and J ends were trimmed by 4 bases and 3 bases, with 11 bases remaining between them. The CDR3 protein is CASSPLDSYEQYF. CDR3 nucleotide sequence: TGCGCCAGCAGCCCCTTGGACAGCTACGAGCAGTACTTC.

J is TRBJ1-1 and V is TRBV21-1; the table's D call of TRBD1 was not tested on the DNA. TRBV21-1 is marked as a pseudogene. The CDR3 loop spans 18 amino acids. The CDR3 DNA follows: TGTGCCAGCAGCTTAGGTAAGACAGTTTGCGCTCACTACACTGAAGCTTTCTTT. This codes for CASSLGKTVCAHYTEAFF.

The rearrangement uses TRBV19 and TRBJ1-2; the match to TRBD1 covers 7 bases. The CDR3 extends over 12 amino acids. The V segment lost 6 bases and the J segment 8 bases; nucleotides outside the gene matches: 6. Germline assignment: CDR1 LNHDA and CDR2 SQIVND (reference sequence). CDR3 in DNA: TGTGCCAGTAGAACGACAGGGTGGGGCTACACCTTC. This codes for CASRTTGWGYTF.

This clone occurred once. The chain couples TRBV6-1 to TRBJ2-7; 9 bases align to TRBD2. The CDR3 loop spans 14 amino acids. Trimming cost V 0 bases and J 5 bases; bases outside gene matches: 2. Germline CDR1 and CDR2: MNHNS and SASEGT. In nucleotides, the CDR3 is TGTGCCAGCAGTGAAGCTGCTAGCGGGAACGAGCAGTACTTC. It specifies CASSEAASGNEQYF.

As concerns this clone: Compared with germline, one end of the junction differs, possibly owing to a read error. The chain uses TRBV5-1 and TRBJ2-5; TRBD2 is a possible D gene (5 bases). Germline V gene lookup returns CDR1 SGHRS and CDR2 YFSETQ. This CDR3 is 16 amino acids long. The CDR3 coding sequence is TGCGCCAGCAGCTTGGAGACTCCGAGGGCCCAAGTGACCCAGTACTTC. Residues: CASSLETPRAQVTQYF.

This clone was counted once. This rearrangement joins TRBV4-3 to TRBJ2-6, with 7 bases lining up with TRBD1. In germline, CDR1 is LGHNA, CDR2 YSLEER. V lost 1 base and J lost 0; bases outside the gene matches: 3. CDR3 size: 17 residues. CDR3 DNA sequence: TGCGCCAGCAGCCAAGGGGACAGATCCTCTGGGGCCAACGTCCTGACTTTC. Translating it yields CASSQGDRSSGANVLTF.

V is TRBV7-8 and J is TRBJ2-3; a possible D gene is TRBD1 (6 bases). CDR1 and CDR2 from the germline V gene are SGHVS and FQNEAQ. The CDR3 has 15 residues. V was clipped by 5 bases and J by 0 bases, with 12 bases between them. CDR3 nucleotides: TGTGCCAGCAGCGGGGGCGGGTCTAGCACAGATACGCAGTATTTT. It yields the protein CASSGGGSSTDTQYF.

The rearrangement uses TRBV19 and TRBJ1-4; D is perhaps TRBD1 (5 bases). Trimming left V 3 bases short and J 6 bases short, with 17 bases between. The V gene's germline CDR1 is LNHDA and CDR2 SQIVND (reference sequence). The CDR3 length is 16 residues. The DNA of the CDR3 is TGTGCCAGTAGTATGGTTGGGGCCTCCCGTGATGAAAAACTGTTTTTT. Translated, it gives CASSMVGASRDEKLFF.